These 13 T cell receptor beta chains were all obtained from the same sample, sequenced in a study of blood T cell dynamics during melanoma immunotherapy. Libraries were prepared by immunoSEQ multiplex PCR; TCRdb keeps only in-frame clonotypes and omits some of them. Of 5,000 to 6,500 clones listed, roughly 85% were seen once; the top ten hold roughly 3.1%. The time point was: pre-treatment baseline. The sample was blood, taken from a patient treated with checkpoint blockade. Every receptor here comes from a human donor with melanoma.

The rearrangement links TRBV27 to TRBJ1-5, with D uncertain. Between the trimmed V and J ends, which lost 6 bases and 2 bases, there was a span of 8 bases. Germline values: CDR1 MNHEY, CDR2 SMNVEV (reference sequence). CDR3 size: 13 residues. CDR3 region: CASSQRRNQPQHF. The CDR3 region has the DNA TGTGCCAGCAGCCAACGGCGCAATCAGCCCCAGCATTTT.

The V gene is TRBV7-8, the J gene TRBJ1-1, with D perhaps matching TRBD1 (5 bases). The CDR3 length is 15 residues. Trimming took 1 base from V and 4 from J, leaving 13 bases between them. Germline V gene sequence: CDR1 SGHVS, CDR2 FQNEAQ. The CDR3 loop is CASSLVLAGSTEAFF. For the CDR3, the DNA is TGTGCCAGCAGCTTAGTTCTAGCAGGGTCCACTGAAGCTTTCTTT.

V is TRBV2 and J is TRBJ2-5; 9 nucleotides agree with TRBD2. The germline gives CDR1 SNHLY, CDR2 FYNNEI. This CDR3 contains 15 residues. Losses at the gene ends were 6 bases for V and 4 bases for J; bases not matched to a gene: 9. The CDR3 nucleotides read TGTGCCAGCAGAAATCAGCGGGGGGAAGGAGAGACCCAGTACTTC. Translation: CASRNQRGEGETQYF.

This chain uses TRBV6-1 with TRBJ1-1; D is unclear. Per germline, CDR1 MNHNS and CDR2 SASEGT. CDR3 length: 15 residues. Trimming removed 4 bases at V and 2 bases at J, with 14 bases between. CDR3 residues: CASSVDTSSNTEAFF. CDR3 coding DNA: TGTGCCAGCAGTGTAGACACTTCCTCCAACACTGAAGCTTTCTTT.

This clone is a singleton in its sample. The gene calls are TRBV30 and TRBJ1-6; 7 bases match TRBD1. This CDR3 is 13 amino acids long. Germline lookup yields CDR1 GTSNPN and CDR2 SVGIG (reference sequence). V dropped 1 base and J dropped 13; count of bases not matched to a gene: 7. The CDR3 coding sequence is TGTGCCTGGAGTGGACAGGGAGGTGGGCCCCTCCACTTT. Translating gives CAWSGQGGGPLHF. The entire variable domain, with the rest obtained from reference TRBV30 and TRBJ1-6, is as follows: SQTIHQWPATLVQPVGSPLSLECTVEGTSNPNLYWYRQAAGRGLQLLFYSVGIGQISSEVPQNLSASRPQDRQFILSSKKLLLSDSGFYLCAWSGQGGGPLHFGNGTRLTVT.

The gene calls are TRBV19 and TRBJ2-2, with 11 bases matching TRBD2. This CDR3 spans 16 amino acids. CDR1 is LNHDA and CDR2 is SQIVND in the germline V gene (reference sequence). The J segment lost 3 bases and the V segment lost 7 bases, leaving 7 bases of the junction unmatched. CDR3 loop: CASTRVAGGDTGELFF. In nucleotides, the CDR3 is TGTGCCAGTACCAGGGTAGCGGGAGGGGACACCGGGGAGCTGTTTTTT.

This CDR3 reads CASSELGIGEQYF. The CDR3 nucleotides read TGTGCCAGCAGTGAACTGGGGATAGGCGAGCAGTACTTC. V and J are TRBV6-1 and TRBJ2-7; D remains unclear. Germline CDR1 and CDR2: MNHNS and SASEGT. The CDR3 loop spans 13 amino acids. Trimming stripped 2 bases from V and 6 bases from J, with 11 bases between.

This sequence joins TRBV27 and TRBJ2-1, with D perhaps matching TRBD2 (6 bases). There are 14 residues in the CDR3. In germline, CDR1 is MNHEY, CDR2 SMNVEV (reference sequence). V gave up 3 bases and J gave up 5 bases, with 11 bases separating them. In DNA, the CDR3 is TGTGCCAGCAGTTTCGGTTGGGGGGACAATGAGCAGTTCTTC. This sequence encodes CASSFGWGDNEQFF.

The chain is built from TRBV4-2 and TRBJ2-7; 9 bases align to TRBD1. The CDR3 spans 21 residues. The V gene's germline CDR1 is LGHNA and CDR2 YNFKEQ. V gave up 1 base and J gave up 7 bases; unmatched junction bases: 26. CDR3 bases: TGTGCCAGCAGCCAAGTGGGGGCGGACAGGGGTTATAGCGGGCCCCGAGGGGAGCAGTACTTC. This sequence encodes CASSQVGADRGYSGPRGEQYF.

V is TRBV29-1 and J is TRBJ2-2; weak D call: TRBD1 (5 bases). The CDR3 has 15 residues. Germline V gene sequence: CDR1 SQVTM, CDR2 ANQGSEA. V was trimmed by 6 bases and J by 0 bases, leaving 14 bases between them. DNA for the CDR3: TGCAGCGTCGGCAAGACAGCTTCGAACACCGGGGAGCTGTTTTTT. Amino acids: CSVGKTASNTGELFF.

The rearrangement links TRBV19 to TRBJ2-1, with 9 positions matching TRBD2. Germline assignment: CDR1 LNHDA and CDR2 SQIVND (reference sequence). The CDR3 covers 16 residues. J lost 6 bases, V lost 4 bases, and 10 bases had no gene match. CDR3 sequence (DNA): TGTGCCAGTAGTAACCCGCTAGCGGGGTTCAGCAATGAGCAGTTCTTC. Its translation is CASSNPLAGFSNEQFF.

The chain uses TRBV18 and TRBJ1-3; D unresolved. Germline CDR1 is KGHSH and CDR2 is LQKENI. The V and J ends lost 4 bases and 0 bases respectively, with 10 bases between them. The length of the CDR3 is 15 residues. The CDR3 DNA sequence: TGTGCCAGCTCACTCGCCGCGTACTCTGGAAACACCATATATTTT. Translating it yields CASSLAAYSGNTIYF.

This clone was recorded only once. The chain carries TRBV27 and TRBJ1-5, with a tentative D call TRBD1 (6 bases). Germline V gene lookup returns CDR1 MNHEY and CDR2 SMNVEV (reference sequence). CDR3 length: 13 amino acids. Trimming took 5 bases from V and 4 from J, leaving 9 bases between them. The DNA for the CDR3 is TGTGCCAGCAGTCCTGACAGGAATCAGCCCCAGCATTTT. Encoded protein: CASSPDRNQPQHF.